This T cell receptor (beta chain) was found in a study of T cell changes during pregnancy in multiple sclerosis. The assay was immunoSEQ multiplex PCR, and TCRdb's table has in-frame clones only and misses some. The sample has 38,000 or so clones, around nine tenths seen once; the top ten hold around 0.7%. Trimming took off 0 bases at V and 8 bases at J, with 10 bases between the two ends. Germline loops: CDR1 PRHDT, CDR2 FYEKMQ (reference sequence). This CDR3 has 14 amino acids. The starting material was CD4+ T cells from peripheral blood mononuclear cells, obtained in the second trimester of pregnancy. The receptor's source is a female donor in good health, enrolled as a control in a pregnancy study. The chain joins TRBV13 to TRBJ1-4; maybe TRBD1 (6 bases). CDR3 nucleotides: TGTGCCAGCAGCTTAGGCACAGGGCGAGAAAAACTGTTTTTT. Translating it yields CASSLGTGREKLFF.